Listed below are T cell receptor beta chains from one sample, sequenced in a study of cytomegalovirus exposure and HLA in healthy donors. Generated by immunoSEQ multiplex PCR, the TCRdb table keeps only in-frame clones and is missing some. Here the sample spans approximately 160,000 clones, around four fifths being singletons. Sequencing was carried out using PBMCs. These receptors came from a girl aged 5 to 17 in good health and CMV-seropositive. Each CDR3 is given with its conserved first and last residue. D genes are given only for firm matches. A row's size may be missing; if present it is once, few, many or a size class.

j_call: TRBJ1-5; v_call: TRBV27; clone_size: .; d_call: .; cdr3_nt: TGTGCCAGCAGTAGCTACGAGAACTATCAGCCCCAGCATTTT; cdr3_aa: CASSSYENYQPQHF
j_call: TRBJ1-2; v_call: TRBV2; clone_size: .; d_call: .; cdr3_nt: TGTGCCAGCAGTGAAGCCCGGGGAGTCGGGTATGGCTACACCTTC; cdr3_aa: CASSEARGVGYGYTF
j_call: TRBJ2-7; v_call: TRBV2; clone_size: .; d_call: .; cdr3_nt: TGTGCCAAGGGCAAGGGGGCCTACGAGCAGTACTTC; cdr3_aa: CAKGKGAYEQYF
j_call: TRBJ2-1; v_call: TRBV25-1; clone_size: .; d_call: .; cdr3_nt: TGTGCCAGCAGTGACGGCAATGAGCAGTTCTTC; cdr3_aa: CASSDGNEQFF
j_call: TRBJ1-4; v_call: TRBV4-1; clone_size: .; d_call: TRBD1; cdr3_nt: TGCGCCAGCAGCCAATTGAACCTGGGACAGCATAATGAAAAACTGTTTTTT; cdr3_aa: CASSQLNLGQHNEKLFF
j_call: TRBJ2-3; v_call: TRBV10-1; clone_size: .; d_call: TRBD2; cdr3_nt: TGCGCCAGCAGTGATGGCGGGGGGTCGCTTACGCAGTATTTT; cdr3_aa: CASSDGGGSLTQYF
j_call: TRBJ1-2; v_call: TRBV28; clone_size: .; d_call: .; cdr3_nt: TGTGCCAGCAGGGAACCCGCCGGGACACCTGAAATCCAGGGCTACACCTTC; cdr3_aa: CASREPAGTPEIQGYTF
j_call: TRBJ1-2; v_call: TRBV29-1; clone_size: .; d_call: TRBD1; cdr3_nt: TGCAGCGTGAGCGGAGGACAGGGCGATTACTATGGCTACACCTTC; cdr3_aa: CSVSGGQGDYYGYTF
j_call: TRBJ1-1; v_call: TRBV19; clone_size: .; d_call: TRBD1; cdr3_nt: TGTGCCAGTAGTGCATCCTCAGGGAAACAGGGGTATGAAGCTTTCTTT; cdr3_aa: CASSASSGKQGYEAFF
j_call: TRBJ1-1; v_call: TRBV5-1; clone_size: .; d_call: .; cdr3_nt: TGCGCCAGCAATCCGGGTTCTGACACTGAAGCTTTCTTT; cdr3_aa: CASNPGSDTEAFF
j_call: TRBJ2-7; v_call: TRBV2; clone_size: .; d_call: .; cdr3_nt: TGTGCCAGCATTAGAACCCCACAGGGTCGGTACGAGCAGTACTTC; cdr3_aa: CASIRTPQGRYEQYF
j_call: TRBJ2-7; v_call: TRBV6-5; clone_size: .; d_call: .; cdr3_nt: TGTGCCAGCAGTTACAGGGGCCCCTCCTCATACGAGCAGTACTTC; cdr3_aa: CASSYRGPSSYEQYF
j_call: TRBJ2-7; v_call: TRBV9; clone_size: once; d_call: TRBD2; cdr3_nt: TGTGCCAGCAGCGTAGCGAGCGGGACTTCCTCCCACGAGCAGTACTTC; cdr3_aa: CASSVASGTSSHEQYF
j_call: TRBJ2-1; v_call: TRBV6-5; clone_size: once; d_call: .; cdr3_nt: TGTGCCAGCAGCCCCTCGTCGGGGTCGTACAATGAGCAGTTCTTC; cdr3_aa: CASSPSSGSYNEQFF
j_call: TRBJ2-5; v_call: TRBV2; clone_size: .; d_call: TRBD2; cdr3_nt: TGTGCCAGCAGACCCGGGACTAGCCGGGAGACCCAGTACTTC; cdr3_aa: CASRPGTSRETQYF
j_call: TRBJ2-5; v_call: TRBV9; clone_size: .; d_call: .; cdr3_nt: TGTGCCAGCAGCCCCGCGGACAGACAAGAGACCCAGTACTTC; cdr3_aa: CASSPADRQETQYF
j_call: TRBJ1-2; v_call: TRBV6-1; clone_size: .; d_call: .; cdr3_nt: TGTGCCAGCATTTCAACAGCTAACTATGGCTACACCTTC; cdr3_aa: CASISTANYGYTF
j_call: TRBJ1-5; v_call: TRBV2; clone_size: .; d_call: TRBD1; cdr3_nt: TGTGCCAGCAGGACAGGGATTCTCATCAATCAGCCCCAGCATTTT; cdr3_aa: CASRTGILINQPQHF
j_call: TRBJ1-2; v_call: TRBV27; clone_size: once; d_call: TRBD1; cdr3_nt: TGTGCCAGCAGTTTATACTCGCGACAGGGGGACTATGGCTACACCTTC; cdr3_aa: CASSLYSRQGDYGYTF
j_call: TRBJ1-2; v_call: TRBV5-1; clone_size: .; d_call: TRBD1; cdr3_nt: TGCGCCAGCAGCTTAGGGTCACAGGGGTTCTATGGCTACACCTTC; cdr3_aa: CASSLGSQGFYGYTF
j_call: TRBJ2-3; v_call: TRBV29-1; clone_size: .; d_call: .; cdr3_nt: TGCAGCGACAAGCGAGGCTCGGATACGCAGTATTTT; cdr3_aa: CSDKRGSDTQYF
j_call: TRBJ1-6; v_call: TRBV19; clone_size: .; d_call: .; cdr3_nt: TGTGCCAGTAAGGGAGGGCCCGGATGGGATTCACCCCTCCACTTT; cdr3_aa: CASKGGPGWDSPLHF
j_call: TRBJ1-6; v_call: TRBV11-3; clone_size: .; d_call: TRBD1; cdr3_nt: TGTGCCAGCAGTGGACAGGGGACTAATTCACCCCTCCACTTT; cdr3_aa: CASSGQGTNSPLHF
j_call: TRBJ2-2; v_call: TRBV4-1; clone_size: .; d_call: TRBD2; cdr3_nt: TGCGCCAGCAGACTACTAGCGGCGAACACCGGGGAGCTGTTTTTT; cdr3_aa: CASRLLAANTGELFF
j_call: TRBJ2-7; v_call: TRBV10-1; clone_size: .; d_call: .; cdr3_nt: TGCGCCAGCAGTGATCGGAATAGCCAGCAGTACTTC; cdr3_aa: CASSDRNSQQYF
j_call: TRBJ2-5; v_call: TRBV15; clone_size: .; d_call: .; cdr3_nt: TGTGCCACCAGCAGAGATCCAGGGCAGCAAGAGACCCAGTACTTC; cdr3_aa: CATSRDPGQQETQYF
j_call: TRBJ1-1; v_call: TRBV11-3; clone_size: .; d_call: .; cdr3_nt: TGTGCCAGCAGCTTAGCCCGCAGACAGATCATGAACACTGAAGCTTTCTTT; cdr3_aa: CASSLARRQIMNTEAFF
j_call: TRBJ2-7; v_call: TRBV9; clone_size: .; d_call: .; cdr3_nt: TGTGCCAGCAGCCCAGGGGTAGGTTCAAGCTCCTACGAGCAGTACTTC; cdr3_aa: CASSPGVGSSSYEQYF
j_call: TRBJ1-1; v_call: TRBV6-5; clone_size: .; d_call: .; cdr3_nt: TGTGCCAGCAGTTGGGAAAGGGGTGGAACTGAAGCTTTCTTT; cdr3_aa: CASSWERGGTEAFF
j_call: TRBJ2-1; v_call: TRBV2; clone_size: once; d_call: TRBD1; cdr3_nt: TGTGCCAGCAAAAGCAAGGACAGTCTTAGGACAGGGTCCTACAATGAGCAGTTCTTC; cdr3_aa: CASKSKDSLRTGSYNEQFF
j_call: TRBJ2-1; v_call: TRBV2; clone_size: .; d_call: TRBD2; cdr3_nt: TGTGCCAGCAGGCGGACTAGGGGCAAGTTCTTC; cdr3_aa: CASRRTRGKFF
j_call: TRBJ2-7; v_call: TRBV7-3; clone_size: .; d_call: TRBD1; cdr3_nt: TGTGCCAGCAGCTTAACCGGGACAGGGTCCTACGAGCAGTACTTC; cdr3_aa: CASSLTGTGSYEQYF
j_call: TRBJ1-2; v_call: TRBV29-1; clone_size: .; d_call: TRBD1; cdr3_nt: TGCAGCGTTCGTGACAGGGCAGATGGCTACACCTTC; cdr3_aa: CSVRDRADGYTF
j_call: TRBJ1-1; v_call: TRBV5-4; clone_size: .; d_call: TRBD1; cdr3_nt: TGTGCCAGCAGCATAGACAGGGGGCTGGGGACTGAAGCTTTCTTT; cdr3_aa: CASSIDRGLGTEAFF
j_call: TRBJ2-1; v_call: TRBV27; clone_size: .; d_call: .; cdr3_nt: TGTGCCAGCAGTTTGTCTGCTAGCTCCTACAATGAGCAGTTCTTC; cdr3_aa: CASSLSASSYNEQFF
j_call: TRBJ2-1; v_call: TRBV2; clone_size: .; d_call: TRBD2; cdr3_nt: TGTGCCAGCACTACCTGGGCGGGGGGGATTATCGGTGAGCAGTTCTTC; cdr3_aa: CASTTWAGGIIGEQFF
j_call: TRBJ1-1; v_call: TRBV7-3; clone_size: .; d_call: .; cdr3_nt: TGTGCCAGCAGCTCCCACATGAACACTGAAGCTTTCTTT; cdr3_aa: CASSSHMNTEAFF
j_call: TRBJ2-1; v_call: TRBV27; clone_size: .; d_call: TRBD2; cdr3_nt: TGTGCCAGCAGTTCGCTAGCGGGGGGTCCGAATGAGCAGTTCTTC; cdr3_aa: CASSSLAGGPNEQFF
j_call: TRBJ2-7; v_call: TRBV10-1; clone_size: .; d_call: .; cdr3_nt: TGCGCCAGCCGTCTGTTAGCCTACGAGCAGTACTTC; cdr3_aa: CASRLLAYEQYF
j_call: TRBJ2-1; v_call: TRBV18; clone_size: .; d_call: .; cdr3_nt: TGTGCCAGCTCATTACAGGGTTACAATGAGCAGTTCTTC; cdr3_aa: CASSLQGYNEQFF
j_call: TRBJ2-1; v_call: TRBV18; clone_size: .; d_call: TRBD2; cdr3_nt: TGTGCCAGCTCACCACGGCTAGCGGACAATGAGCAGTTCTTC; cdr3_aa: CASSPRLADNEQFF
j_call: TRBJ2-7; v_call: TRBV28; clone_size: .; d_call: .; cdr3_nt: TGTGCCAGCAGCATCAGGGAAGGAGAGCAGTACTTC; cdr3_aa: CASSIREGEQYF
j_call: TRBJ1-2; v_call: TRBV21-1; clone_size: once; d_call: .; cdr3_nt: TGTGCCAGCAGCCGAGGGACTAGGCGGTATGGCTACACCTTC; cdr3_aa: CASSRGTRRYGYTF
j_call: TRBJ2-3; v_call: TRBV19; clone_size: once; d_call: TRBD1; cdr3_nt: TGTGCCAGTAGGGCAGGGGGTACGCAGTATTTT; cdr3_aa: CASRAGGTQYF
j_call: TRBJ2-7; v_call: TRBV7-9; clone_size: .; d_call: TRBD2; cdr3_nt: TGTGCCAGCAGCCTTGACCTAGCGGACCACTACGAGCAGTACTTC; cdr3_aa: CASSLDLADHYEQYF
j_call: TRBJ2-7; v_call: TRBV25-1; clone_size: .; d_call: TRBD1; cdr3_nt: TGTGCCAGCACCAATTCCCTCGGACAGGGGGAGAGGGGGTTCGAGCAGTACTTC; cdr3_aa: CASTNSLGQGERGFEQYF
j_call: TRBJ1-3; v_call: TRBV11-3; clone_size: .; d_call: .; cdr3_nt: TGTGCCAGCAGCTCAAGGGGCCGTCAATTTAACACCATATATTTT; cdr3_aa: CASSSRGRQFNTIYF
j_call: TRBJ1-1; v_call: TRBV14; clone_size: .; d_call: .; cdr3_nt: TGTGCCAGCAGCCAAGACCCCCCGGGGTTGGGAGCTTTCTTT; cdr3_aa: CASSQDPPGLGAFF
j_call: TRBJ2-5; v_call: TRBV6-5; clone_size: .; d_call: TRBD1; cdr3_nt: TGTGCCAGCAGTTACCGGACAGGGACCCAAGAGACCCAGTACTTC; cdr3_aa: CASSYRTGTQETQYF
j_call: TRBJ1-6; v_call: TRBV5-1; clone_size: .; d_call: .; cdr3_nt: TGCGCCAGCAGCTTGAACAGGGCGAGTTCACCCCTCCACTTT; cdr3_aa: CASSLNRASSPLHF
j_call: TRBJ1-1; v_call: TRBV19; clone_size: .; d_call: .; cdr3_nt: TGTGCCAGTAGTATAGGGCAGATCACTGAAGCTTTCTTT; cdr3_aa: CASSIGQITEAFF